The 23 T cell receptor beta chains in this list originate from one sample, sequenced in a study of blood T cell repertoires in COVID-19. Using immunoSEQ multiplex PCR, the repertoire was profiled, and TCRdb retains in-frame clones only, with some absent. The data show about 210,000 clones, with about 81% seen just once and 4.5% to 5.5% held by the top ten. The sample comprised peripheral blood. Receptor source: a woman aged 70-85 years with COVID-19, enrolled during active disease.

This clone was counted at least ten times. V is TRBV5-4 and J is TRBJ2-7; tentative D call: TRBD2 (6 bases). The CDR3 has 13 amino acids. Germline CDR1 and CDR2: SGHNT and YYREEE (reference sequence). Deletions cut 3 bases from V and 6 bases from J, with 13 bases between. CDR3 DNA sequence: TGTGCCAGCAGCTCCGCTCTAGCGTTCGAGCAGTACTTC. It translates to CASSSALAFEQYF.

This sequence joins TRBV19 and TRBJ1-5; 8 positions match TRBD1. Per germline, CDR1 LNHDA and CDR2 SQIVND (reference sequence). The V and J ends lost 7 bases and 0 bases, in that order; junction bases with no gene match: 11. This CDR3 region has 17 residues. The CDR3 here is CASIGTGGTYSNQPQHF. DNA of the CDR3: TGTGCCAGTATAGGTACAGGGGGTACCTATAGCAATCAGCCCCAGCATTTT.

The V call is TRBV7-2, the J call TRBJ2-7; perhaps TRBD2 as D (6 bases). V was trimmed by 1 base and J by 3 bases, leaving 10 bases between them. CDR3 length: 14 residues. Germline CDR1 and CDR2: SGHTA and FQGNSA. CDR3 coding DNA: TGTGCCAGCAGCTTAGGCGTGGGGGGCTACGAGCAGTACTTC. Translation gives CASSLGVGGYEQYF.

In this sample, this clone turned up once. The chain recombines TRBV2 with TRBJ2-1; 8 bases map to TRBD2. Germline V CDR1 and CDR2: SNHLY, FYNNEI. The CDR3 is 15 amino acids. The V and J ends lost 3 bases and 10 bases, in that order; junction bases with no gene match: 11. CDR3 loop: CASSDRGLGVQEQFF. CDR3 DNA sequence: TGTGCCAGCAGTGACCGGGGACTAGGGGTACAGGAGCAGTTCTTC.

The genes are TRBV5-1 and TRBJ2-5; TRBD2 might be the D (6 bases). Trimming removed 2 bases at V and 3 bases at J, with 14 bases between. The CDR3 runs 15 residues. In germline, CDR1 is SGHRS, CDR2 YFSETQ. The DNA of the CDR3 is TGCGCCAGCAGCTTCGGGAGTTCAGGGAAAGAGACCCAGTACTTC. Encoded protein: CASSFGSSGKETQYF.

In DNA form, the CDR3 reads TGTGCCACCAGCAGGGCCAGCAAACAGGGGGCGGGCGACTATGGCTACACCTTC. Encoded protein: CATSRASKQGAGDYGYTF. The chain recombines TRBV15 with TRBJ1-2; TRBD1 matches 9 bases. The CDR3 runs 18 residues. V was pared by 3 bases and J by 3 bases, with 14 bases of the junction left unmatched. Germline V gene sequence: CDR1 LNHNV, CDR2 YYDKDF (reference sequence).

A note on this clone: Other DNA sequences of this sample code for an identical CDR3. The rearrangement uses TRBV11-2 and TRBJ2-3; 12 bases are shared with TRBD1. CDR3 size: 15 residues. After removal of 5 bases from V and 6 bases from J, the junction contained 6 bases not matched to a gene. CDR1 and CDR2 from the germline V gene are SGHAT and FQNNGV. Here the CDR3 DNA reads TGTGCCAGCAGCCCGGGACAGGGGGCGGGTGATACGCAGTATTTT. Its translation: CASSPGQGAGDTQYF.

This chain links TRBV20-1 with TRBJ1-1; D gene unclear. CDR1 is DFQATT and CDR2 is SNEGSKA in the germline V gene (reference sequence). The CDR3 consists of 11 residues. Deletions cut 5 bases from V and 9 bases from J, with 13 bases between. The CDR3 nucleotides read TGCAGTGCTCGCGGGCCTACCCAAGCTTTCTTT. It codes for CSARGPTQAFF.

This clone is a singleton in its sample. CDR3 loop: CASLEVSNQPQHF. The CDR3, as DNA: TGTGCCAGCCTGGAGGTGAGCAATCAGCCCCAGCATTTT. The J gene is TRBJ1-5, the V gene TRBV6-5; D not certain. Trimming removed 8 bases from V and 1 base from J, with 9 bases in between. CDR1 and CDR2 (germline): MNHEY, SVGAGI. The length of the CDR3 is 13 residues.

J is TRBJ1-1 and V is TRBV6-5; tentative D call: TRBD1 (6 bases). This CDR3 has 16 amino acids. V shed 0 bases and J shed 5 bases, with 16 bases lying between them. The germline gives CDR1 MNHEY, CDR2 SVGAGI. The CDR3: CASSYSRFAGETEAFF. In DNA, the CDR3 is TGTGCCAGCAGTTACTCGAGATTCGCAGGGGAAACTGAAGCTTTCTTT.

The chain has TRBV25-1 and TRBJ1-1; 9 bases align to TRBD1. The CDR3 extends over 13 amino acids. Germline V lookup: CDR1 MGHDK, CDR2 SYGVNS. V gave up 2 bases and J gave up 8 bases; unmatched junction bases: 3. CDR3: CASSEGDRAEAFF. In DNA form, the CDR3 reads TGTGCCAGCAGTGAAGGGGACAGGGCGGAAGCTTTCTTT. Using reference TRBV25-1 and TRBJ1-1 for the parts outside the CDR3, the full variable domain is EADIYQTPRYLVIGTGKKITLECSQTMGHDKMYWYQQDPGMELHLIHYSYGVNSTEKGDLSSESTVSRIRTEHFPLTLESARPSHTSQYLCASSEGDRAEAFFGQGTRLTVV.

The V and J genes are TRBV9 and TRBJ2-3; TRBD2 matches at 7 bases. Looked up from germline, CDR1 is SGDLS and CDR2 is YYNGEE. V trimming: 4 bases; J trimming: 8 bases; junction bases outside the gene matches: 10. CDR3 length equals 14 residues. The DNA of the CDR3 is TGTGCCAGCAGCCAAGCGGGGAGTAAGGGTACGCAGTATTTT. This codes for CASSQAGSKGTQYF.

The chain couples TRBV9 to TRBJ2-2, with D maybe TRBD1 (6 bases). CDR3 size: 16 residues. Germline V gene lookup returns CDR1 SGDLS and CDR2 YYNGEE. V was trimmed by 2 bases and J by 5 bases, leaving 16 bases between them. The CDR3 DNA reads as TGTGCCAGCAGCGTTGGGGACACAACTCGGACCGGGGAGCTGTTTTTT. Residues: CASSVGDTTRTGELFF.

The rearrangement uses TRBV7-9 and TRBJ2-2; possibly TRBD2 for D (6 bases). The CDR3 is made up of 15 amino acids. Looked up from germline, CDR1 is SEHNR and CDR2 is FQNEAQ (reference sequence). The V gene lost 4 bases and the J gene lost 2 bases, with 11 bases spanning the gap. CDR3 DNA sequence: TGTGCCAGCAGCTACCTCGGGACTAACACCGGGGAGCTGTTTTTT. Protein: CASSYLGTNTGELFF.

This clone is a singleton in its sample. This specimen includes other DNA sequences encoding the same CDR3. The rearrangement uses TRBV18 and TRBJ1-1; possible D gene TRBD1, 5 bases. The CDR3 runs to 13 residues. Germline V lookup: CDR1 KGHSH, CDR2 LQKENI. Trimming took off 3 bases at V and 1 base at J, with 6 bases between the two ends. Here the CDR3 DNA reads TGTGCCAGCTCACCCCAGGGGAACACTGAAGCTTTCTTT. Protein sequence: CASSPQGNTEAFF.

This chain uses TRBV7-9 with TRBJ1-3; 7 positions match TRBD1. The length of the CDR3 is 15 residues. Unmatched junction bases numbered 4, after V lost 4 bases and J lost 1 base. From germline, CDR1 is SEHNR and CDR2 FQNEAQ (reference sequence). CDR3 in amino acids: CASSSATGSGNTIYF. DNA for the CDR3: TGTGCCAGCAGCTCGGCGACAGGGTCTGGAAACACCATATATTTT.

The chain has TRBV6-2 or TRBV6-3 and TRBJ1-2, with no clear D. CDR1 is MNHEY and CDR2 is SVGEGT in the germline V gene. The CDR3 has 14 residues. The germline V and J ends were trimmed by 0 bases and 8 bases, with 13 bases remaining between them. CDR3 residues: CASSYSPTPSGYTF. The CDR3 nucleotides are TGTGCCAGCAGTTACTCTCCGACACCTTCCGGCTACACCTTC.

The chain combines TRBV9 with TRBJ2-1; 7 bases align to TRBD2. The junction had 7 bases not matched to a gene; V was cut back by 0 bases and J by 4 bases. CDR1 is SGDLS, CDR2 YYNGEE, per germline. CDR3 length: 16 amino acids. The CDR3 here is CASSVGAGVGYNEQFF. For the CDR3, the DNA is TGTGCCAGCAGCGTAGGGGCGGGAGTTGGTTACAATGAGCAGTTCTTC.

The chain employs TRBV19 and TRBJ2-7, with TRBD2 matching 15 bases. Trimming cost V 5 bases and J 5 bases; bases outside gene matches: 7. Germline-derived CDR1 and CDR2 are LNHDA and SQIVND (reference sequence). The CDR3 runs 16 residues. This CDR3 is CASSVGTSGRLDEQYF. Here the CDR3 DNA reads TGTGCCAGTAGTGTCGGGACTAGCGGGAGGCTGGACGAGCAGTACTTC.

This clone was picked up many times. The genes are TRBV7-2 and TRBJ1-2; TRBD1 is a possible D gene (6 bases). The CDR3 consists of 14 residues. The germline gives CDR1 SGHTA, CDR2 FQGNSA. Trimming pared 6 bases from V and 4 bases from J, leaving 15 bases between. CDR3 protein: CASSLSGGLYGYTF. The DNA for the CDR3 is TGTGCCAGCAGTCTTTCTGGGGGCCTCTATGGCTACACCTTC.

The chain employs TRBV11-3 and TRBJ2-3, with 9 positions matching TRBD1. The CDR3 is made up of 17 amino acids. V was clipped by 5 bases and J by 4 bases; unmatched bases: 13. The V gene's germline CDR1 is SGHNT and CDR2 YENEEA. This CDR3 reads CASSPRYTGGVSDTQYF. For the CDR3, the DNA is TGTGCCAGCAGCCCCCGCTATACAGGGGGCGTCTCAGATACGCAGTATTTT.

This clone was counted a single time. The chain couples TRBV19 to TRBJ2-7; TRBD2 matches 8 bases. V shed 2 bases and J 0 bases; nucleotides not matched to a gene: 9. Germline loops: CDR1 LNHDA, CDR2 SQIVND (reference sequence). The CDR3 is 17 amino acids. DNA for the CDR3: TGTGCCAGTAGTATATTTTTCGGGGCGGGAGGCTCCTACGAGCAGTACTTC. Protein product: CASSIFFGAGGSYEQYF.

This sequence joins TRBV11-2 and TRBJ2-1; D gene unclear. Trimming pared 3 bases from V and 0 bases from J, leaving 9 bases between. The CDR3 runs 15 residues. Germline-derived CDR1 and CDR2 are SGHAT and FQNNGV. CDR3 bases: TGTGCCAGCAGCTTCTCCCCTAGCTCCTACAATGAGCAGTTCTTC. This sequence encodes CASSFSPSSYNEQFF. Drawing the rest from reference TRBV11-2 and TRBJ2-1, the complete variable domain is EAGVAQSPRYKIIEKRQSVAFWCNPISGHATLYWYQQILGQGPKLLIQFQNNGVVDDSQLPKDRFSAERLKGVDSTLKIQPAKLEDSAVYLCASSFSPSSYNEQFFGPGTRLTVL.